The 30 T cell receptor beta chains listed next were all sequenced from one sample in a study of HIV-infected patients and healthy controls. cDNA was made from 500 ng RNA using alpha and beta constant primers. Using multiplexing indices, alpha and beta chain libraries were generated apart by chain-specific third strand synthesis. TCRdb re-analysed the 5' RACE reads in MiXCR, keeping a single row per CDR3 protein. The repertoire holds fewer than 6,500 distinct CDR3 sequences, with over 9.5% as singletons. The repertoire came from unfractionated whole blood and reflected all unsorted peripheral T cells. The specimen comprised blood, sampled before antiretroviral therapy. The source is an adult with HIV infection.

CDR3 bases: TGCAGTGCTAGAGATTCCCCCAGGGGCAGCACAGATACGCAGTATTTT. It encodes CSARDSPRGSTDTQYF. The genes are TRBV20-1 and TRBJ2-3; D is possibly TRBD1 (6 bases). CDR1 DFQATT and CDR2 SNEGSKA come from the germline V gene (reference sequence). The CDR3 is 16 amino acids. Trimming took 0 bases from V and 0 from J, leaving 13 bases between them.

In this sample, this clonotype is medium-sized. The chain employs TRBV28 and TRBJ1-1; 10 bases agree with TRBD1. CDR1 and CDR2 from the germline V gene are MDHEN and SYDVKM. J gave up 5 bases and V 3 bases, and 15 bases lay outside the gene matches. There are 18 residues in the CDR3. CDR3 DNA sequence: TGTGCCAGCAGTTTGGACAGGGGGAAGAGAGTAAGTTGGACTGAAGCTTTCTTT. Protein: CASSLDRGKRVSWTEAFF. The complete variable domain, with remaining parts taken from reference TRBV28 and TRBJ1-1, reads DVKVTQSSRYLVKRTGEKVFLECVQDMDHENMFWYRQDPGLGLRLIYFSYDVKMKEKGDIPEGYSVSREKKERFSLILESASTNQTSMYLCASSLDRGKRVSWTEAFFGQGTRLTVV.

The V gene is TRBV6-1, the J gene TRBJ1-5, with a weak D call TRBD1 (5 bases). The V end lost 7 bases, the J end lost 5 bases, and 21 bases lay between the germline ends. Germline assignment: CDR1 MNHNS and CDR2 SASEGT. This CDR3 comprises 16 residues. The CDR3: CASTLLRDGEDQPQHF. The CDR3, as DNA: TGTGCCAGCACCCTCCTTAGGGACGGGGAGGATCAGCCCCAGCATTTT.

The J gene is TRBJ2-7, the V gene TRBV20-1; possible D gene TRBD2, 6 bases. The ends were cut back, 2 bases at V and 6 bases at J, with 20 bases in the middle. The CDR3 runs 15 residues. CDR1 is DFQATT, CDR2 SNEGSKA, per germline (reference sequence). In nucleotides, the CDR3 is TGCAGTGCTAGATCCCGCGTTCAGGGAGGCCCCGAGCAGTACTTC. It translates to CSARSRVQGGPEQYF.

The sample holds a few counts of this clonotype. This chain links TRBV19 with TRBJ2-3; possibly TRBD1 for D (7 bases). Germline V gene lookup returns CDR1 LNHDA and CDR2 SQIVND (reference sequence). The CDR3 is 15 residues long. V was shortened by 6 bases and J by 2 bases, with 15 bases between the two germline ends. The CDR3 loop reads CASRNPGGNTDTQYF. The CDR3 nucleotides read TGTGCCAGTAGAAACCCAGGGGGGAACACAGATACGCAGTATTTT.

This clonotype ranks as medium-sized (0.01 to 0.1%). This rearrangement joins TRBV11-2 to TRBJ1-1; a weak D match, TRBD1 (5 bases). V gave up 7 bases and J gave up 7 bases, with 19 bases separating them. The length of the CDR3 is 14 residues. Germline-derived CDR1 and CDR2 are SGHAT and FQNNGV. DNA for the CDR3: TGTGCCAGCACCGAAGGGGCAGGGAGGAATGAAGCTTTCTTT. Translating gives CASTEGAGRNEAFF.

J is TRBJ2-2 and V is TRBV12-3 or TRBV12-4; TRBD2 aligns across 11 bases. After removal of 3 bases from V and 6 bases from J, the junction contained 18 bases not matched to a gene. This CDR3 region has 20 residues. The CDR3 DNA follows: TGTGCCAGCAGTTTTATAGTCGTGGTAGCGGGAGGGCCGGGCGCCGGGGAGCTGTTTTTT. Translating gives CASSFIVVVAGGPGAGELFF.

The rearrangement links TRBV12-3 or TRBV12-4 to TRBJ1-2; 7 nucleotides agree with TRBD1. V was clipped by 4 bases and J by 4 bases; unmatched bases: 12. The CDR3 runs 16 residues. DNA of the CDR3: TGTGCCAGCAGTTCGGACCCACAGGGGATGGGCTATGGCTACACCTTC. This codes for CASSSDPQGMGYGYTF.

The V and J genes are TRBV20-1 and TRBJ2-3; 8 bases line up with TRBD2. In germline, CDR1 is DFQATT, CDR2 SNEGSKA (reference sequence). V shed 5 bases, J shed 1 base, and the junction held 8 bases outside the gene matches. This CDR3 has 15 residues. CDR3 nucleotide sequence: TGCAGTGCTTTACCGGGGGGGGTCGGCACAGATACGCAGTATTTT. Amino acids: CSALPGGVGTDTQYF.

There are a few counts of this clonotype. The chain's CDR3 is CASRFPGNTLDKDTEAFF. The CDR3 DNA reads as TGTGCCAGCAGATTCCCCGGGAATACCTTAGACAAGGACACTGAAGCTTTCTTT. This chain uses TRBV28 with TRBJ1-1; D unresolved. Per the germline V gene, CDR1 is MDHEN and CDR2 is SYDVKM. Trimming removed 6 bases from V and 3 bases from J, with 26 bases in between. The length of the CDR3 is 18 residues. The whole variable domain, remainder taken from reference TRBV28 and TRBJ1-1, is DVKVTQSSRYLVKRTGEKVFLECVQDMDHENMFWYRQDPGLGLRLIYFSYDVKMKEKGDIPEGYSVSREKKERFSLILESASTNQTSMYLCASRFPGNTLDKDTEAFFGQGTRLTVV.

The V call is TRBV3-1, the J call TRBJ2-1, with 8 bases identical to TRBD2. Germline CDR1 reads LGHDT; CDR2 reads YNNKEL (reference sequence). The CDR3 runs to 14 residues. After removal of 0 bases from V and 13 bases from J, the junction contained 8 bases not matched to a gene. The DNA for the CDR3 is TGTGCCAGCAGCCAAGATAGGATACGGGAGGGCCAGTTCTTC. Protein sequence: CASSQDRIREGQFF.

This chain links TRBV11-2 with TRBJ2-7; possible D gene TRBD2, 5 bases. Looked up from germline, CDR1 is SGHAT and CDR2 is FQNNGV. The CDR3 sequence is 17 residues long. Trimming cost V 0 bases and J 2 bases, with 17 bases left between them. CDR3 loop: CASSLDYSDSFTYEQYF. In DNA form, the CDR3 reads TGTGCCAGCAGCTTAGATTATAGCGATAGCTTTACCTACGAGCAGTACTTC. Full variable domain (remainder filled in from reference TRBV11-2 and TRBJ2-7): EAGVAQSPRYKIIEKRQSVAFWCNPISGHATLYWYQQILGQGPKLLIQFQNNGVVDDSQLPKDRFSAERLKGVDSTLKIQPAKLEDSAVYLCASSLDYSDSFTYEQYFGPGTRLTVT.

Regarding this clonotype: A read error may be the cause here, since a much bigger clone is one base away. The chain links TRBV28 to TRBJ1-1, with 10 bases that match TRBD1. J lost 3 bases, V lost 6 bases, and 13 bases had no gene match. This CDR3 spans 17 amino acids. Germline loops: CDR1 MDHEN, CDR2 SYDVKM. In DNA, the CDR3 is TGTGCCAGCAGCCTGACCGGGACAGGGGTCATGGACACTGAAGCTTTCTTT. It yields the protein CASSLTGTGVMDTEAFF.

This clonotype is large in the sample. CDR3 DNA: TGTGCCAGCAGTTTGGACGGAGGTGAGGCTTTCTTT. It specifies CASSLDGGEAFF. V is TRBV6-6 and J is TRBJ1-1; D not certain. Germline assignment: CDR1 MNHNY and CDR2 SVGAGI (reference sequence). The V end lost 4 bases, the J end lost 11 bases, and 14 bases lay between the germline ends. CDR3 length equals 12 residues.

This clonotype is termed medium-sized. The chain is built from TRBV19 and TRBJ2-1; 7 bases are a match to TRBD1. The CDR3 runs to 15 residues. J lost 0 bases, V lost 6 bases, and 5 bases had no gene match. CDR1 is LNHDA and CDR2 is SQIVND in the germline V gene (reference sequence). CDR3 region: CASSRDRGSYNEQFF. The CDR3 region has the DNA TGTGCCAGTAGCAGGGACAGAGGCTCCTACAATGAGCAGTTCTTC. Together with reference TRBV19 and TRBJ2-1, the CDR3 gives the full variable domain: DGGITQSPKYLFRKEGQNVTLSCEQNLNHDAMYWYRQDPGQGLRLIYYSQIVNDFQKGDIAEGYSVSREKKESFPLTVTSAQKNPTAFYLCASSRDRGSYNEQFFGPGTRLTVL.

V and J are TRBV6-1 and TRBJ1-4; D possibly corresponds to TRBD1 (5 bases). With 4 bases removed from V and 1 base from J, the gap between germline ends came to 10 bases. Germline CDR1 MNHNS, CDR2 SASEGT. The CDR3 length is 15 residues. The chain's CDR3 is CASSAGRRTNEKLFF. CDR3 sequence (DNA): TGTGCCAGCAGTGCGGGACGGCGAACTAATGAAAAACTGTTTTTT.

This sequence joins TRBV6-5 and TRBJ1-2, with 9 positions matching TRBD1. The germline gives CDR1 MNHEY, CDR2 SVGAGI. There are 15 residues in the CDR3. V gave up 5 bases and J gave up 4 bases; unmatched junction bases: 8. CDR3 sequence reads: CASSRGTGRGYGYTF. The DNA for the CDR3 is TGTGCCAGCAGTCGAGGGACAGGGCGAGGCTATGGCTACACCTTC.

In its sample, this clonotype was seen a few times. The genes are TRBV5-1 and TRBJ2-7; D tentatively fits TRBD1 or TRBD2 (5 bases each). The CDR3 contains 13 residues. The V gene's germline CDR1 is SGHRS and CDR2 YFSETQ. The V gene lost 4 bases and the J gene lost 3 bases, with 11 bases spanning the gap. CDR3 residues: CASSRRDGYEQYF. CDR3 DNA: TGCGCCAGCAGCCGCCGGGACGGCTACGAGCAGTACTTC. Drawing the rest from reference TRBV5-1 and TRBJ2-7, the complete variable domain is KAGVTQTPRYLIKTRGQQVTLSCSPISGHRSVSWYQQTPGQGLQFLFEYFSETQRNKGNFPGRFSGRQFSNSRSEMNVSTLELGDSALYLCASSRRDGYEQYFGPGTRLTVT.

This clonotype showed up many times. In DNA, the CDR3 is TGTGCCAGCAACCAACAGCGCTTGAACACTGAAGCTTTCTTT. Protein product: CASNQQRLNTEAFF. V gene TRBV5-6 combines with J gene TRBJ1-1, with no clear D. Germline loops: CDR1 SGHDT, CDR2 YYEEEE. V was trimmed by 6 bases and J by 0 bases, leaving 12 bases between them. The CDR3 runs to 14 residues.

This clonotype was seen ten or more times. The CDR3 is CASSRRSGAYEQYF. In DNA form, the CDR3 reads TGTGCCAGCTCCCGGCGCTCCGGCGCTTACGAGCAGTACTTC. This chain joins TRBV18 and TRBJ2-7; D remains ambiguous. Germline V gene lookup returns CDR1 KGHSH and CDR2 LQKENI. The CDR3 spans 14 residues. V lost 6 bases and J 4 bases, leaving 16 bases between the germline ends.

At least ten counts were recorded for this clonotype. This chain connects TRBV4-2 to TRBJ1-1; TRBD1 matches 9 bases. This CDR3 is 14 amino acids long. V gave up 4 bases and J gave up 7 bases; unmatched junction bases: 7. CDR1 and CDR2 (germline): LGHNA, YNFKEQ. CDR3 amino acids: CASSRGQGNGEAFF. The CDR3 region has the DNA TGTGCCAGCAGCCGCGGACAGGGGAACGGTGAAGCTTTCTTT.

This clonotype was recorded a few times. V and J are TRBV18 and TRBJ2-7, with 7 bases that match TRBD2. Germline V gene lookup returns CDR1 KGHSH and CDR2 LQKENI. The V and J ends lost 5 bases and 2 bases, in that order; junction bases with no gene match: 6. The CDR3 contains 14 residues. The chain's CDR3 is CASSSLAETYEQYF. CDR3 nucleotide sequence: TGTGCCAGCTCAAGCCTAGCGGAAACCTACGAGCAGTACTTC.

To note about this clonotype: Possible read error: a much larger clone is one base away. The chain links TRBV19 to TRBJ1-4; D might be TRBD1 (5 bases). The CDR3 has 15 residues. V was trimmed by 5 bases and J by 2 bases, leaving 12 bases between them. CDR1 is LNHDA, CDR2 SQIVND, per germline (reference sequence). CDR3 sequence: CASSFDRDTNEKLFF. DNA for the CDR3: TGTGCCAGTAGTTTCGACAGAGACACTAATGAAAAACTGTTTTTT.

This clonotype is medium-sized. The chain recombines TRBV7-2 with TRBJ1-1; D is undetermined. Germline CDR1 SGHTA, CDR2 FQGNSA. V was clipped by 5 bases and J by 1 base, with 11 bases between them. The CDR3 totals 14 residues. This chain's CDR3 is CASSPNGENTEAFF. CDR3 DNA: TGTGCCAGCAGCCCGAACGGGGAGAACACTGAAGCTTTCTTT.

This clonotype was observed at least ten times. The chain uses TRBV5-6 and TRBJ2-3, with a tentative D call TRBD2 (7 bases). Trimming shortened V by 1 base and J by 4 bases, and 13 bases separated the two germline ends. The CDR3 contains 15 residues. The germline gives CDR1 SGHDT, CDR2 YYEEEE. The CDR3 loop reads CASSLFTGGADTQYF. As DNA, the CDR3 is TGTGCCAGCAGCTTGTTTACGGGGGGCGCAGATACGCAGTATTTT.

Sample share makes this clonotype medium-sized. The gene calls are TRBV7-9 and TRBJ1-5; D unclear. The CDR3 extends over 13 amino acids. V lost 1 base to trimming and J lost 7 bases, with 8 bases between them. The germline gives CDR1 SEHNR, CDR2 FQNEAQ (reference sequence). CDR3 DNA: TGTGCCAGCAGCTTAGAATTAGGACAGCCCCAGCATTTT. It yields the protein CASSLELGQPQHF.

There are many counts of this clonotype. The V call is TRBV20-1, the J call TRBJ2-7; 12 nucleotides align to TRBD1. The CDR3 extends over 15 amino acids. Germline V CDR1 and CDR2: DFQATT, SNEGSKA (reference sequence). V shed 3 bases and J 7 bases; nucleotides not matched to a gene: 10. As DNA, the CDR3 is TGCAGTGCTAGTCTCCCGGGACAGGGGGCGTGGGAGCAGTACTTC. Translated: CSASLPGQGAWEQYF.

This clonotype was counted ten times or more. The chain has TRBV29-1 and TRBJ1-2, with 7 bases matching TRBD1. Per germline, CDR1 SQVTM and CDR2 ANQGSEA. The trim removed 6 bases at V and 5 bases at J, leaving 6 bases unmatched. There are 12 residues in the CDR3. The DNA for the CDR3 is TGCAGCGTCCGGACAGGATCATATGGCTACACCTTC. Encoded protein: CSVRTGSYGYTF.

This clonotype is medium-sized within its sample. The gene calls are TRBV6-5 and TRBJ2-2; D remains unclear. Per germline, CDR1 MNHEY and CDR2 SVGAGI. V was clipped by 2 bases and J by 6 bases, with 7 bases between them. CDR3 length equals 13 residues. The CDR3 spells CASSYTTAGELFF. The CDR3 DNA reads as TGTGCCAGCAGTTACACGACGGCCGGGGAGCTGTTTTTT.

This clonotype has at least ten counts. This chain connects TRBV28 to TRBJ1-5; D is possibly TRBD1 (5 bases). The CDR3 loop spans 13 amino acids. V lost 10 bases and J 7 bases, leaving 17 bases between the germline ends. The germline V gene has CDR1 MDHEN and CDR2 SYDVKM. The CDR3 spells CAIGWTTRQPQHF. Here the CDR3 DNA reads TGTGCCATCGGATGGACAACGAGACAGCCCCAGCATTTT.